Reported below is one T cell receptor beta chain. Its antigen is not identified. Germline loops: CDR1 SGHRS, CDR2 YFSETQ. This CDR3 is built from 16 residues. These data are taken from a study of T cells expressing NK-cell markers. On the study more broadly: Sorted CD3+CD56-NKG2C+, CD3+CD56+NKG2C- and CD3+CD56+NKG2C+ T cells were the source of the TCR beta repertoires. Within the sequenced cohort of eight donors, seven exhibited HCMV seropositivity and one was seronegative. Study observations and caveats: Several of the donors carried dominant NKG2C+ clonotypes that took up roughly 1.0-8% of their CD8+ T cells.

The cDNA for TCR beta came from 5'RACE template switching with UMIs. One entry per CDR3 protein, without DNA, is what TCRdb gives after re-calling the 5' RACE reads. Listed are about 550,000 distinct CDR3 sequences; under 4.5% falls within the top ten. The sample comprised blood T cells: a sorted CD56 or NKG2C T cell subset, CD4+ or CD8+ T cells, or bulk PBMC T cells (not recorded which). The sequence came from a young man in good health. The chain is built from TRBV5-1 and TRBJ2-7; the D call of TRBD2 rests on TCRdb alone, since no DNA is present to check it. The CDR3 loop reads CASTPGGTAVTYEQYF.